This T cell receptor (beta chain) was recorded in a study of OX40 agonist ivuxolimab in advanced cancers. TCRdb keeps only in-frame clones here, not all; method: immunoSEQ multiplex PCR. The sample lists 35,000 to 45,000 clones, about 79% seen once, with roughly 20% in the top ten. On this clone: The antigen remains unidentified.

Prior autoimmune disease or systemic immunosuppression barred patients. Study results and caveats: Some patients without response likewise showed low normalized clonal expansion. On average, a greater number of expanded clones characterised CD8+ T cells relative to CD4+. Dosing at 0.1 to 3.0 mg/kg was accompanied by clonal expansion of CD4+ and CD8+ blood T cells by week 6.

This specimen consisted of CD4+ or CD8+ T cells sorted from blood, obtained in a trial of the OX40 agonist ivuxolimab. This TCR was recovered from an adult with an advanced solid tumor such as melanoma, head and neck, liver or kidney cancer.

This CDR3 reads CASRPTRSASQETQYF. The CDR3 region has the DNA TGTGCCAGCAGGCCCACCAGAAGCGCATCACAAGAGACCCAGTACTTC. The rearrangement joins TRBV6-6 to TRBJ2-5; D is undetermined. This CDR3 is built from 16 residues. The V and J ends lost 6 bases and 2 bases respectively, with 19 bases between them. CDR1 is MNHNY, CDR2 SVGAGI, per germline (reference sequence).